A single sample gave rise to the 3 T cell receptor beta chains below, sequenced in a study of prognosis after radiotherapy for stage I lung cancer. Genomic DNA provided the template from which TCR beta CDR3 was amplified by two-round multiplex PCR. First-round PCR, the initial amplification, used primers specific to each TRBV and TRBJ gene. TCRdb re-analysed the multiplex PCR reads in MiXCR, keeping a single row per CDR3 protein. The sample lists about 30,000 distinct CDR3 sequences, under 60% occurring once. The sequences come from PBMCs, collected before or after stereotactic body radiation therapy (not recorded which). Every receptor here comes from a donor aged 50 or older with non-small cell lung cancer.

The table lists this clonotype with many counts. V is TRBV7-8 and J is TRBJ2-1; D may match TRBD1 or TRBD2 (5 bases each). The ends were cut back, 7 bases at V and 4 bases at J, with 17 bases in the middle. The CDR3 contains 15 residues. Per germline, CDR1 SGHVS and CDR2 FQNEAQ. CDR3 in DNA: TGTGCCAGCACAAAACGCCGGGACCCTTACAATGAGCAGTTCTTC. Protein product: CASTKRRDPYNEQFF.

A word on this clonotype: The junction shows a germline mismatch at one end, possibly a read error. The genes are TRBV24-1 and TRBJ2-1; D possibly corresponds to TRBD2 (5 bases). The CDR3 length is 13 residues. Germline lookup yields CDR1 KGHDR and CDR2 SFDVKD. CDR3 protein: CSTSDWTVNEQFF. Written as DNA, the CDR3 is TGTTCCACCAGTGACTGGACTGTCAATGAGCAGTTCTTC.

The V and J genes are TRBV11-2 and TRBJ2-1; D tentatively fits TRBD1 or TRBD2 (5 bases each). The CDR3 extends over 15 amino acids. CDR1 is SGHAT, CDR2 FQNNGV, per germline. Trimming took off 1 base at V and 9 bases at J, with 16 bases between the two ends. This chain's CDR3 is CASSLGGVGLAEQFF. The CDR3 coding sequence is TGTGCCAGCAGCTTAGGAGGGGTCGGTCTGGCTGAGCAGTTCTTC.